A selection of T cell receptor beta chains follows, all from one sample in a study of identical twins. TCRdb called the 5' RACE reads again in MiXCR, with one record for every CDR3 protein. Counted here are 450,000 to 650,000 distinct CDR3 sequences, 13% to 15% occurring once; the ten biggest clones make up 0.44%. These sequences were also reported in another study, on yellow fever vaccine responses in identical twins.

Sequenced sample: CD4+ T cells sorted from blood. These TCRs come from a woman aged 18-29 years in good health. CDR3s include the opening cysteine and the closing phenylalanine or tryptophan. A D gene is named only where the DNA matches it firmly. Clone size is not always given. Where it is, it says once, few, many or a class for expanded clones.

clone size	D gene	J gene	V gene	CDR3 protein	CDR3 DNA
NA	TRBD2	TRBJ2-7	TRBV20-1	CSAKTSGVGGEQYF	TGCAGTGCTAAGACTAGCGGGGTAGGCGGCGAGCAGTACTTC
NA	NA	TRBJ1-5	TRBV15	CATSINREGSQHF	TGTGCCACCAGCATAAACCGGGAGGGGTCCCAGCATTTT
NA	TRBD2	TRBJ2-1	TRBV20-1	CSASSTSGAPSSYNEQFF	TGCAGTGCTAGTTCCACTAGCGGGGCCCCTAGCTCCTACAATGAGCAGTTCTTC
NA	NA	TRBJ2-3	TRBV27	CASSPKGGPVVDTQYF	TGTGCCAGCAGTCCCAAGGGGGGGCCGGTGGTGGATACGCAGTATTTT
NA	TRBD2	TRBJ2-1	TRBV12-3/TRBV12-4	CASGPRTSGNNEQFF	TGTGCCAGCGGACCCAGGACTAGCGGAAACAATGAGCAGTTCTTC
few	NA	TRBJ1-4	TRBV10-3	CAISETGELFF	TGTGCCATCAGTGAGACAGGAGAACTGTTTTTT
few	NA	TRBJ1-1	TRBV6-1	CASSEPGNTEAFF	TGTGCCAGCAGTGAACCGGGGAACACTGAAGCTTTCTTT
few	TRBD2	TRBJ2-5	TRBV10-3	CAISDVRAGGPQETQYF	TGTGCCATCAGTGACGTTCGAGCGGGAGGACCCCAAGAGACCCAGTACTTC
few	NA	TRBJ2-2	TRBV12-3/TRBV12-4	CASSFGRGNTGELFF	TGTGCCAGCAGTTTCGGTAGGGGGAACACCGGGGAGCTGTTTTTT
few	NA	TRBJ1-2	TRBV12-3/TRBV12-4	CASSLARPTIYGYTF	TGTGCCAGCAGTTTAGCCAGGCCTACGATCTATGGCTACACCTTC
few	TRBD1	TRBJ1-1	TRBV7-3	CASSLGTGRGGTEAFF	TGTGCCAGCAGCCTGGGGACAGGGCGGGGTGGCACTGAAGCTTTCTTT
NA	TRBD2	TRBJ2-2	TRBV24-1	CATRGLAGNTGELFF	TGTGCCACCAGGGGACTAGCGGGAAACACCGGGGAGCTGTTTTTT
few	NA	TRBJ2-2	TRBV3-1	CASSRGGVAGELFF	TGTGCCAGCAGCCGCGGCGGGGTGGCCGGGGAGCTGTTTTTT
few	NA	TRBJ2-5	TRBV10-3	CAISRDYQETQYF	TGTGCCATCAGCCGGGACTACCAAGAGACCCAGTACTTC
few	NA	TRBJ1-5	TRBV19	CASSIRGEGNQPQHF	TGTGCCAGTAGTATAAGGGGCGAGGGCAATCAGCCCCAGCATTTT
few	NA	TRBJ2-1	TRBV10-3	CAISESGPVRNEQFF	TGTGCCATCAGTGAGTCTGGGCCCGTCCGAAATGAGCAGTTCTTC
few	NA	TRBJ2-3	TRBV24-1	CATSVGTDFSDTQYF	TGTGCCACCAGTGTTGGGACCGACTTCTCGGATACGCAGTATTTT
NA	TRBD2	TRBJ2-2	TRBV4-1	CASSQPPGLGAGTGELFF	TGCGCCAGCAGCCAGCCTCCGGGACTAGGGGCGGGCACCGGGGAGCTGTTTTTT
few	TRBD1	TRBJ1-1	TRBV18	CASSPWRTGGNTEAFF	TGTGCCAGCTCACCTTGGAGGACAGGGGGGAACACTGAAGCTTTCTTT
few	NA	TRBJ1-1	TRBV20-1	CSATRLDRAFF	TGCAGTGCTACGAGACTAGATCGGGCTTTCTTT
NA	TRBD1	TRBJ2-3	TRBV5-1	CASSLEQGVTQYF	TGCGCCAGCAGCTTGGAACAGGGGGTTACGCAGTATTTT
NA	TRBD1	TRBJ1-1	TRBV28	CASSLTPGQGREAFF	TGTGCCAGCAGTCTCACTCCGGGACAGGGGAGGGAAGCTTTCTTT
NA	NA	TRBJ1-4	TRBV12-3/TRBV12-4	CASSPVGGARTNEKLFF	TGTGCCAGCAGTCCCGTTGGGGGGGCCCGAACTAATGAAAAACTGTTTTTT
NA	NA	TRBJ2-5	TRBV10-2	CASSEISGWGASQETQYF	TGCGCCAGCAGTGAGATATCGGGGTGGGGGGCGTCCCAAGAGACCCAGTACTTC
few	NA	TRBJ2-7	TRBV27	CASSPLLLVTYEQYF	TGTGCCAGCAGTCCTCTCTTGTTAGTGACCTACGAGCAGTACTTC
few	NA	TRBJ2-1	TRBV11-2	CASSFTRDEQFF	TGTGCCAGCAGCTTCACTAGGGATGAGCAGTTCTTC
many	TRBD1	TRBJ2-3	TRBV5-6	CASSLRGQGSTDTQYF	TGTGCCAGCAGCCTCCGGGGACAGGGGTCGACAGATACGCAGTATTTT
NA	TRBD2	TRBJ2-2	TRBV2	CASSSSGRNTGELFF	TGTGCCAGCAGTTCTAGCGGCAGAAACACCGGGGAGCTGTTTTTT
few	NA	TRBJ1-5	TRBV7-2	CASSVDTGRNQPQHF	TGTGCCAGCAGCGTAGATACAGGGCGCAATCAGCCCCAGCATTTT
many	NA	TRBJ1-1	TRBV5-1	CASSLQGGDTEAFF	TGCGCCAGCAGCTTACAGGGAGGTGACACTGAAGCTTTCTTT
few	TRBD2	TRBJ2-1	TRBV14	CASSRGTSGRYEQFF	TGTGCCAGCAGCCGCGGGACTAGCGGGAGGTATGAGCAGTTCTTC
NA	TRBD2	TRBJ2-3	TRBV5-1	CASRRTSGRTSTDTQYF	TGCGCCAGCAGGAGGACTAGCGGAAGGACTAGCACAGATACGCAGTATTTT
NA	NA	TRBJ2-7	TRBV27	CASSSRLEGLYEQYF	TGTGCCAGCAGTTCCCGACTAGAGGGGCTCTACGAGCAGTACTTC
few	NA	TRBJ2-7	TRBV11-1	CASSSDFLPYEQYF	TGTGCCAGCAGCTCCGATTTTCTCCCCTACGAGCAGTACTTC
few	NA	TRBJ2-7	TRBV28	CASSLGGAYYEQYF	TGTGCCAGCAGTCTAGGAGGGGCGTACTACGAGCAGTACTTC
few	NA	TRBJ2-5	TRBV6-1	CASGNWGEETQYF	TGTGCCAGCGGAAACTGGGGGGAAGAGACCCAGTACTTC
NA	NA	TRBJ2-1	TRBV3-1	CASSQDGINEQFF	TGTGCCAGCAGCCAAGACGGGATTAATGAGCAGTTCTTC
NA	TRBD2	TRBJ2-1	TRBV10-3	CAISDSPGLESNEQFF	TGTGCCATCAGTGATTCACCGGGACTAGAGTCCAATGAGCAGTTCTTC
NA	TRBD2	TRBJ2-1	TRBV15	CATSPSRWLADYNEQFF	TGTGCCACCAGCCCATCTAGGTGGCTAGCGGATTACAATGAGCAGTTCTTC
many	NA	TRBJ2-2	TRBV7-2	CASSSNPQRTGELFF	TGTGCCAGCAGCTCCAATCCACAGAGAACCGGGGAGCTGTTTTTT
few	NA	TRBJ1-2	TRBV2	CASGNLPAQYGYTF	TGTGCCAGCGGTAATTTACCTGCCCAGTATGGCTACACCTTC
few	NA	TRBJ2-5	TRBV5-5	CASSLVPVETQYF	TGTGCCAGCAGCCTGGTCCCGGTTGAGACCCAGTACTTC
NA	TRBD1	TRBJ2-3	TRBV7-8	CASRPPLGQKASTDTQYF	TGTGCCAGCAGGCCACCCCTGGGACAGAAAGCTAGCACAGATACGCAGTATTTT
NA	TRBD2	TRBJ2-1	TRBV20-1	CSASYSGASYNEQFF	TGCAGTGCTAGTTATAGCGGGGCCTCCTACAATGAGCAGTTCTTC